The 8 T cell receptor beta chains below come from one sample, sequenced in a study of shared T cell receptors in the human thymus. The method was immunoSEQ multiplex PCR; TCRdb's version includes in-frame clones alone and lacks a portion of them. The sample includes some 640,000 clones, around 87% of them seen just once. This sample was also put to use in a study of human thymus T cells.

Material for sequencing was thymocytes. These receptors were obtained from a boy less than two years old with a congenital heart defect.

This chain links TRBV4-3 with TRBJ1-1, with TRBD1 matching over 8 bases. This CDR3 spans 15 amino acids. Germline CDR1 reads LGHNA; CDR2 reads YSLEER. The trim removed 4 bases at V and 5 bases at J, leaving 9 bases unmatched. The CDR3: CASSPQQGDWTEAFF. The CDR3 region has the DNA TGCGCCAGCAGCCCCCAACAGGGGGATTGGACTGAAGCTTTCTTT.

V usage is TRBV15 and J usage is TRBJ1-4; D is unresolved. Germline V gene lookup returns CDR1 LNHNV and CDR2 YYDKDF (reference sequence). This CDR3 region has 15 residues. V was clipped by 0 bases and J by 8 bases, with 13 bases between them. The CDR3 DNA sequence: TGTGCCACCAGCAGAGATTGGACTATTGGGGAAAAACTGTTTTTT. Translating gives CATSRDWTIGEKLFF.

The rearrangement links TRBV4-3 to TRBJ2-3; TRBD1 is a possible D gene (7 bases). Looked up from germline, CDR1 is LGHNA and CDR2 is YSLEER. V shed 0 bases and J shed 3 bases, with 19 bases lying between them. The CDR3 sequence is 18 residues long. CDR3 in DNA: TGCGCCAGCAGCCAAGAATGGGGGAGGCAGGGGGTTACAGATACGCAGTATTTT. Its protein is CASSQEWGRQGVTDTQYF.

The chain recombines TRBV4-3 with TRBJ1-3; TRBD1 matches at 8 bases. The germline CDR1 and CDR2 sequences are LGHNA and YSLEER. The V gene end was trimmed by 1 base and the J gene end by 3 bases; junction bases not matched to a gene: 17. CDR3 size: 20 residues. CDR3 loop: CASSQGVSFNRGSHGNTIYF. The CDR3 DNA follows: TGCGCCAGCAGCCAAGGTGTCTCTTTTAACAGGGGGTCACATGGAAACACCATATATTTT.

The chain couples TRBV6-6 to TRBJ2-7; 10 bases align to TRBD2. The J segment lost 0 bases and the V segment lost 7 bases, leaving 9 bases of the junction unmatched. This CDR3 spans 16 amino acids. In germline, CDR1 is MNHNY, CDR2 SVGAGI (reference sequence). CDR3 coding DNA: TGTGCCAGCACCAAATTTGGGACTAGCGCCTCCTACGAGCAGTACTTC. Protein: CASTKFGTSASYEQYF.

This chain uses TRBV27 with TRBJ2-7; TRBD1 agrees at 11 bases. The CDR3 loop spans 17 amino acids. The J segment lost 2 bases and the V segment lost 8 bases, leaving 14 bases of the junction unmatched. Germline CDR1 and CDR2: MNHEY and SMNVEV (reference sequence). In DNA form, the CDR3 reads TGTGCCAGCGGGGACCGGGACAGGGGGTCCTCGACCTACGAGCAGTACTTC. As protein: CASGDRDRGSSTYEQYF.

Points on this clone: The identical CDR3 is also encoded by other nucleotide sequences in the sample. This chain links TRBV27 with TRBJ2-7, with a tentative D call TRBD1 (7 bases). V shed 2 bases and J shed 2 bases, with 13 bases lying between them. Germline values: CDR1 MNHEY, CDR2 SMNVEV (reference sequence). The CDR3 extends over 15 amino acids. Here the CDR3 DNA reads TGTGCCAGCAGTTTAGGAGGGGGCCCCCCCTACGAGCAGTACTTC. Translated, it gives CASSLGGGPPYEQYF.

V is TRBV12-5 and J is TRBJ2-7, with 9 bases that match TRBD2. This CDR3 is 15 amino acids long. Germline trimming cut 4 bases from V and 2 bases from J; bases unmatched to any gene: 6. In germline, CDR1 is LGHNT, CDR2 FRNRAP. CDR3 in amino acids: CASGSGLAGTYEQYF. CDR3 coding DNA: TGTGCTAGTGGTTCCGGTCTAGCGGGGACCTACGAGCAGTACTTC.